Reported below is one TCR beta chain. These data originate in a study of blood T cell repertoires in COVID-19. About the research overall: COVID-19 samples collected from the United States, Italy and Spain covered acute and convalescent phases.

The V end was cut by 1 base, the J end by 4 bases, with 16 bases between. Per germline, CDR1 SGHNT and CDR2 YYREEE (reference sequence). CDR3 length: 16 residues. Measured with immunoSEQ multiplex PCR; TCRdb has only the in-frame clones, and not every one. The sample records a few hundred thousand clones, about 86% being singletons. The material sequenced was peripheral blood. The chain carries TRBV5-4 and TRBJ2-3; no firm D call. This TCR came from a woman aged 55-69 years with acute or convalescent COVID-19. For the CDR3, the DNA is TGTGCCAGCAGCTTGCGAGAGGCCGGTGCGTCAGATACGCAGTATTTT. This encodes CASSLREAGASDTQYF.